These T cell receptor beta chains were read from a single sample in a study of OX40 agonist ivuxolimab in advanced cancers. The table came from immunoSEQ multiplex PCR; TCRdb's copy has only in-frame clones and leaves some out. The table includes 65,000 to 95,000 clones, 89% detected once. The sample consisted of CD4+ or CD8+ T cells sorted from blood, taken in a trial of the OX40 agonist ivuxolimab. These receptor sequences come from an adult with an advanced solid tumor such as melanoma, head and neck, liver or kidney cancer. Both conserved end residues are part of each CDR3. A D gene is named only where the DNA matches it firmly. The size of a clone is reported for some rows only, either as once, few or many, or as a class for expanded clones.

>NA|NA|TRBV28|TRBJ1-2
CASSCGQELCGYTF
TGTGCCAGCAGTTGCGGGCAGGAACTATGTGGCTACACCTTC
>NA|NA|TRBV11-1|TRBJ2-7
CASSSRPGTYEQYF
TGTGCCAGCAGCTCTAGGCCGGGAACCTACGAGCAGTACTTC
>NA|NA|TRBV7-2|TRBJ2-5
CASSPQETQYF
TGTGCCAGCAGCCCTCAAGAGACCCAGTACTTC
>NA|once|TRBV5-1|TRBJ1-2
CASSFVQGSYGYTF
TGCGCCAGCAGCTTTGTACAGGGAAGCTATGGCTACACCTTC
>NA|NA|TRBV11-1|TRBJ2-7
CASSSGWDEQYF
TGTGCCAGCTCGAGCGGGTGGGACGAGCAGTACTTC
>TRBD1|NA|TRBV30|TRBJ1-6
CAWGTVNSPLHF
TGTGCCTGGGGGACAGTTAATTCACCCCTCCACTTT
>TRBD1|NA|TRBV5-1|TRBJ2-7
CASSWSPGTGNEQYF
TGCGCCAGCAGCTGGAGTCCCGGGACAGGGAACGAGCAGTACTTC
>NA|NA|TRBV7-6|TRBJ1-1
CASSLGAGLNTEAFF
TGTGCCAGCAGCTTAGGCGCCGGCCTGAACACTGAAGCTTTCTTT
>TRBD2|NA|TRBV28|TRBJ2-3
CASFNGGARDTQYF
TGTGCCAGCTTCAACGGGGGGGCAAGGGATACGCAGTATTTT
>NA|few|TRBV7-9|TRBJ1-1
CASGFLRADTEAFF
TGTGCCAGCGGATTTCTGAGGGCGGACACTGAAGCTTTCTTT
>NA|NA|TRBV28|TRBJ2-1
CASSSVTGTGQQMKQFF
TGTGCCAGCAGCTCCGTGACCGGGACGGGCCAACAAATGAAGCAGTTCTTC